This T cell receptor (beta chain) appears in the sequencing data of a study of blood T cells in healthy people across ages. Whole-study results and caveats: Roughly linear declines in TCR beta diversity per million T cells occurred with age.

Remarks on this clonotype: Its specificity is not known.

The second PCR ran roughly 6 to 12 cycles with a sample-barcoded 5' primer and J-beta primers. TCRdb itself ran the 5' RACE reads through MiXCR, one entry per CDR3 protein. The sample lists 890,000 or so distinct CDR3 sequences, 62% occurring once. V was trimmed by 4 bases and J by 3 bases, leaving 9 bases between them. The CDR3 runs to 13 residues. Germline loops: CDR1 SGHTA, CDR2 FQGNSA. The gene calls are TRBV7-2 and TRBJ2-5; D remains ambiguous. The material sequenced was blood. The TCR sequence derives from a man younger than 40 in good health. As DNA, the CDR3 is TGTGCCAGCAGCTCCCGACCCGAAGAGACCCAGTACTTC. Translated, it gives CASSSRPEETQYF.